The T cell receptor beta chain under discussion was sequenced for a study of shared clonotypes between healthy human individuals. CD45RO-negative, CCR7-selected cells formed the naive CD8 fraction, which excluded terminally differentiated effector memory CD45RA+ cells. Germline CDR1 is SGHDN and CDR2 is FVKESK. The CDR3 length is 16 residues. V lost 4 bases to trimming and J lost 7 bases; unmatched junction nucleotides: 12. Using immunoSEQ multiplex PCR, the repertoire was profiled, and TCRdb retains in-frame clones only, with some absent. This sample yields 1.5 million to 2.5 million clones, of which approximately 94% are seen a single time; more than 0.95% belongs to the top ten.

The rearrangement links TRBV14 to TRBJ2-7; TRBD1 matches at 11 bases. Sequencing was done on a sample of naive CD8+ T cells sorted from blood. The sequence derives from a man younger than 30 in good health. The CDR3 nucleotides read TGTGCCAGCAGCCCCACGAGAAGGACAGGGGGCGCTGAGCAGTACTTC. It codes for CASSPTRRTGGAEQYF.